The 10 T cell receptor beta chains listed next were all sequenced from one sample in a study of blood T cell repertoires in COVID-19. Assay used: immunoSEQ multiplex PCR; TCRdb lists only in-frame clones, some missing. The data show some 150,000 clones, 87% seen once. Specimen: peripheral blood. The receptors were gathered from a woman between 40 and 55 years old with acute or convalescent COVID-19.

This clone turned up a few times. This sequence joins TRBV6-5 and TRBJ2-5; D possibly corresponds to TRBD2 (6 bases). There are 14 residues in the CDR3. V lost 6 bases and J 4 bases, leaving 15 bases between the germline ends. CDR1 is MNHEY and CDR2 is SVGAGI in the germline V gene. The CDR3 bases are TGTGCCAGCAGGTCGGGACTCGGCGGAGAGACCCAGTACTTC. This encodes CASRSGLGGETQYF.

The V and J genes are TRBV11-3 and TRBJ1-1; D is perhaps TRBD1 (6 bases). The length of the CDR3 is 15 residues. The V and J ends lost 6 bases and 0 bases respectively, with 14 bases between them. CDR1 SGHNT and CDR2 YENEEA come from the germline V gene. CDR3 residues: CASSSGTHMNTEAFF. The CDR3 DNA reads TGTGCCAGCAGTTCAGGGACACACATGAACACTGAAGCTTTCTTT.

The V call is TRBV20-1, the J call TRBJ1-1, with D unclear. The CDR3 sequence is 10 residues long. V was shortened by 6 bases and J by 7 bases, with 9 bases between the two germline ends. Germline loops: CDR1 DFQATT, CDR2 SNEGSKA (reference sequence). The CDR3 region has the DNA TGCAGTGCGCGCTCCCATGAAGCTTTCTTT. Its translation is CSARSHEAFF.

This clone is categorized as medium-sized. The germline gene is not matched at one end of the junction; a read error may be the cause. The J gene is TRBJ1-2, the V gene TRBV7-2, with TRBD1 as a possible D gene (6 bases). Germline CDR1 SGHTA, CDR2 FQGNSA. The CDR3 is made up of 12 amino acids. CDR3 protein: CASSLGGPDLVF. DNA for the CDR3: TGTGCCAGCAGCTTAGGGGGGCCAGACCTTGTCTTC.

The chain couples TRBV28 to TRBJ2-7; D is possibly TRBD1 (6 bases). Germline V gene lookup returns CDR1 MDHEN and CDR2 SYDVKM. With 8 bases removed from V and 6 bases from J, the gap between germline ends came to 17 bases. This CDR3 has 13 residues. The CDR3 DNA follows: TGTGCCAGCCATACAGGGTACAGGATCGAGCAGTACTTC. Residues: CASHTGYRIEQYF.

This chain connects TRBV6-5 to TRBJ1-2, with 7 bases matching TRBD1. The CDR3 is made up of 14 amino acids. CDR1 is MNHEY and CDR2 is SVGAGI in the germline V gene. Losses at the gene ends were 5 bases for V and 8 bases for J; bases not matched to a gene: 11. Here the CDR3 reads CASSPYLTGNGYTF. The CDR3 DNA is TGTGCCAGCAGTCCCTATTTGACAGGGAACGGCTACACCTTC.

The chain couples TRBV7-9 to TRBJ1-1; D is ambiguous. Germline-derived CDR1 and CDR2 are SEHNR and FQNEAQ (reference sequence). The CDR3 is made up of 14 amino acids. The ends were cut back, 5 bases at V and 2 bases at J, with 12 bases in the middle. DNA for the CDR3: TGTGCCAGCAGCCCCGCGAGTGTTAACACTGAAGCTTTCTTT. This sequence encodes CASSPASVNTEAFF.

The chain has TRBV10-3 and TRBJ1-2; TRBD1 matches at 7 bases. The CDR3 is 13 residues long. The J segment lost 6 bases and the V segment lost 4 bases, leaving 5 bases of the junction unmatched. Germline V lookup: CDR1 ENHRY, CDR2 SYGVKD. DNA of the CDR3: TGTGCCATCAGTGTTCGGACAGGCCATGGCTACACCTTC. Translation gives CAISVRTGHGYTF.

The chain employs TRBV2 and TRBJ2-7; possible D gene TRBD1, 5 bases. Between the trimmed V and J ends, which lost 6 bases and 5 bases, there was a span of 11 bases. CDR1 SNHLY and CDR2 FYNNEI come from the germline V gene. CDR3 length: 12 amino acids. CDR3 sequence reads: CASRPDSHEQYF. The CDR3 nucleotides read TGTGCCAGCAGACCTGACAGTCACGAGCAGTACTTC.

The chain couples TRBV3-1 (or the pseudogene TRBV3-2) to TRBJ1-5, with TRBD1 as a possible D gene (6 bases). There are 14 residues in the CDR3. Germline V CDR1 and CDR2: LGHDT, YNNKEL (reference sequence). Trimming took 3 bases from V and 6 from J, leaving 12 bases between them. In DNA form, the CDR3 reads TGTGCCAGCAGCCAGTTTAGAGGGGGTCAGCCCCAGCATTTT. The encoded protein is CASSQFRGGQPQHF.